Following are 31 T cell receptor beta chains from one sample sequenced in a study of shared clonotypes between healthy human individuals. Measured with immunoSEQ multiplex PCR; TCRdb has only the in-frame clones, and not every one. The top ten hold 1.5% to 2% of the sample, which has approximately 720,000 clones, about two thirds seen once. The specimen sequenced was memory CD4+ T cells sorted from blood. Subset denoted: CD45RA-negative fraction. All receptors come from a woman aged 30 to 39 in good health.

The sample holds a few counts of this clone. The gene calls are TRBV9 and TRBJ2-5; D not certain. V was trimmed by 4 bases and J by 2 bases, leaving 12 bases between them. Germline V gene data show CDR1 as SGDLS and CDR2 as YYNGEE. The CDR3 has 14 amino acids. CDR3 nucleotide sequence: TGTGCCAGCAGCCCCCATATGGGGCAAGAGACCCAGTACTTC. This gives the protein CASSPHMGQETQYF.

This clone was found a few times. This chain uses TRBV11-2 with TRBJ2-1, with 8 bases fitting TRBD2. With V trimmed by 8 bases and J by 9 bases, 9 bases remained unmatched. Germline V gene data show CDR1 as SGHAT and CDR2 as FQNNGV. The CDR3 is 13 residues long. The CDR3 is CASGGRRVGEQFF. CDR3 coding DNA: TGTGCCAGCGGCGGGAGGAGGGTGGGTGAGCAGTTCTTC. The complete variable domain, with remaining parts taken from reference TRBV11-2 and TRBJ2-1, reads EAGVAQSPRYKIIEKRQSVAFWCNPISGHATLYWYQQILGQGPKLLIQFQNNGVVDDSQLPKDRFSAERLKGVDSTLKIQPAKLEDSAVYLCASGGRRVGEQFFGPGTRLTVL.

The V gene is TRBV27, the J gene TRBJ1-1, with a weak D call TRBD1 (6 bases). The V gene lost 3 bases and the J gene lost 0 bases, with 8 bases spanning the gap. From germline, CDR1 is MNHEY and CDR2 SMNVEV (reference sequence). The CDR3 contains 14 residues. For the CDR3, the DNA is TGTGCCAGCAGTTTGGGGGCTATGAACACTGAAGCTTTCTTT. Its translation: CASSLGAMNTEAFF.

The rearrangement links TRBV19 to TRBJ1-3; D might be TRBD1 (5 bases). The CDR3 is 15 residues long. Trimming took 6 bases from V and 0 from J, leaving 12 bases between them. From germline, CDR1 is LNHDA and CDR2 SQIVND (reference sequence). The CDR3 DNA follows: TGTGCCAGTAGACAAGACAGCAGCTCTGGAAACACCATATATTTT. It encodes CASRQDSSSGNTIYF.

The chain joins TRBV6-4 to TRBJ2-1; 12 bases fit TRBD2. The CDR3 contains 18 residues. Germline CDR1 MRHNA, CDR2 SNTAGT. Trimming took 8 bases from V and 10 from J; bases not matched to a gene: 21. CDR3 bases: TGTGCCAGCTGGGTGTGCCTGATTAGACTAGCGGGAGTCACGGAGCAGTTCTTC. This translates into CASWVCLIRLAGVTEQFF.

This clone showed up many times. This chain connects TRBV20-1 to TRBJ2-7; no clear D gene. Germline assignment: CDR1 DFQATT and CDR2 SNEGSKA (reference sequence). Trimming removed 6 bases at V and 1 base at J, with 7 bases between. The CDR3 covers 11 residues. The CDR3 DNA is TGCAGTGCCGCCCAGTCCTACGAGCAGTACTTC. It specifies CSAAQSYEQYF.

The chain has TRBV7-9 and TRBJ1-4; D possibly corresponds to TRBD1 (6 bases). V was cut by 3 bases and J by 0 bases, with 14 bases left in between. The CDR3 covers 17 residues. Germline values: CDR1 SEHNR, CDR2 FQNEAQ (reference sequence). Here the CDR3 DNA reads TGTGCCAGCAGCTTTGTCTCGGGGGCCGCAACTAATGAAAAACTGTTTTTT. This encodes CASSFVSGAATNEKLFF.

This clone has more than one count but fewer than ten. The rearrangement uses TRBV28 and TRBJ2-5; 10 nucleotides agree with TRBD1. With V trimmed by 5 bases and J by 6 bases, 9 bases remained unmatched. Germline loops: CDR1 MDHEN, CDR2 SYDVKM. The CDR3 has 15 amino acids. The CDR3 DNA reads as TGTGCCAGCAGTCCCGGACAGGGGGAATTGAAGACCCAGTACTTC. This encodes CASSPGQGELKTQYF.

This chain joins TRBV9 and TRBJ1-3; D is uncertain. With 0 bases removed from V and 3 bases from J, the gap between germline ends came to 10 bases. The CDR3 has 15 amino acids. CDR1 and CDR2 (germline): SGDLS, YYNGEE. The CDR3 reads CASSVVPGSGNTIYF. CDR3 coding DNA: TGTGCCAGCAGCGTAGTTCCCGGGAGTGGAAACACCATATATTTT. Based on the CDR3 plus reference TRBV9 and TRBJ1-3, the full variable domain is DSGVTQTPKHLITATGQRVTLRCSPRSGDLSVYWYQQSLDQGLQFLIQYYNGEERAKGNILERFSAQQFPDLHSELNLSSLELGDSALYFCASSVVPGSGNTIYFGEGSWLTVV.

This clone was detected only a few times. The chain employs TRBV7-9 and TRBJ2-3; unclear D gene. V dropped 2 bases and J dropped 2 bases, with 14 bases sitting between them. Germline V CDR1 and CDR2: SEHNR, FQNEAQ (reference sequence). The CDR3 has 16 amino acids. The CDR3 is CASSLSRSADTDTQYF. CDR3 DNA: TGTGCCAGCAGCTTAAGTCGTTCGGCAGACACAGATACGCAGTATTTT.

The rearrangement uses TRBV10-3 and TRBJ2-7; 12 bases line up with TRBD1. CDR3 length equals 16 residues. Germline assignment: CDR1 ENHRY and CDR2 SYGVKD. The V gene end was trimmed by 2 bases and the J gene end by 2 bases; junction bases not matched to a gene: 4. CDR3 sequence (DNA): TGTGCCATCAGTGAGCCGGGACAGGGGGCCCCCTACGAGCAGTACTTC. Its translation is CAISEPGQGAPYEQYF.

This clone was detected only once. This chain joins TRBV7-9 and TRBJ2-5, with 8 bases lining up with TRBD1. Germline loops: CDR1 SEHNR, CDR2 FQNEAQ (reference sequence). The length of the CDR3 is 14 residues. J lost 5 bases, V lost 6 bases, and 8 bases had no gene match. CDR3 protein: CASSHQGAQETQYF. The CDR3 DNA reads as TGTGCCAGCAGTCATCAGGGGGCTCAGGAGACCCAGTACTTC.

V is TRBV9 and J is TRBJ2-3; TRBD2 matches at 10 bases. Losses at the gene ends were 3 bases for V and 3 bases for J; bases not matched to a gene: 10. Germline CDR1 is SGDLS and CDR2 is YYNGEE. CDR3 length: 17 residues. CDR3 sequence (DNA): TGTGCCAGCAGCGCACACGGGACTAGCGACGCTACAGATACGCAGTATTTT. Amino acid sequence: CASSAHGTSDATDTQYF. The variable domain in full, completed from reference TRBV9 and TRBJ2-3, reads DSGVTQTPKHLITATGQRVTLRCSPRSGDLSVYWYQQSLDQGLQFLIQYYNGEERAKGNILERFSAQQFPDLHSELNLSSLELGDSALYFCASSAHGTSDATDTQYFGPGTRLTVL.

V usage is TRBV5-4 and J usage is TRBJ2-3, with 9 bases that match TRBD2. V lost 4 bases, J lost 2 bases, and 11 bases stayed unmatched. This CDR3 contains 17 residues. Germline-derived CDR1 and CDR2 are SGHNT and YYREEE (reference sequence). CDR3 loop: CASSGGRSGRITDTQYF. The CDR3 DNA follows: TGTGCCAGCAGCGGCGGCCGAAGCGGGAGGATCACAGATACGCAGTATTTT. The full variable domain, in which reference TRBV5-4 and TRBJ2-3 provide the parts outside the CDR3, is ETGVTQSPTHLIKTRGQQVTLRCSSQSGHNTVSWYQQALGQGPQFIFQYYREEENGRGNFPPRFSGLQFPNYSSELNVNALELDDSALYLCASSGGRSGRITDTQYFGPGTRLTVL.

V is TRBV7-9 and J is TRBJ2-5; TRBD2 agrees at 11 bases. The length of the CDR3 is 15 residues. The germline V gene encodes CDR1 SEHNR and CDR2 FQNEAQ (reference sequence). V gave up 5 bases and J gave up 4 bases; unmatched junction bases: 6. The CDR3 DNA reads TGTGCCAGCAGCACGTATAGCGGGAGGGCAGAGACCCAGTACTTC. Protein sequence: CASSTYSGRAETQYF. The variable domain in full, completed from reference TRBV7-9 and TRBJ2-5, reads DTGVSQNPRHKITKRGQNVTFRCDPISEHNRLYWYRQTLGQGPEFLTYFQNEAQLEKSRLLSDRFSAERPKGSFSTLEIQRTEQGDSAMYLCASSTYSGRAETQYFGPGTRLLVL.

This clone was detected a few times. The genes are TRBV5-1 and TRBJ2-1, with 11 positions matching TRBD2. Germline assignment: CDR1 SGHRS and CDR2 YFSETQ. Trimming removed 3 bases from V and 4 bases from J; junction bases left unmatched: 3. This CDR3 spans 15 amino acids. This CDR3 is CASSYGTSGYNEQFF. The CDR3 nucleotides read TGCGCCAGCAGCTACGGGACTAGCGGTTACAATGAGCAGTTCTTC.

The V gene is TRBV28, the J gene TRBJ2-2, with D possibly being TRBD1 (6 bases). The CDR3 is 15 amino acids. V lost 5 bases and J 2 bases, leaving 12 bases between the germline ends. Per the germline V gene, CDR1 is MDHEN and CDR2 is SYDVKM. The DNA of the CDR3 is TGTGCCAGCAGTCCCGGACAGAGAAACACCGGGGAGCTGTTTTTT. It translates to CASSPGQRNTGELFF. Full variable domain (outside the CDR3, taken from reference TRBV28 and TRBJ2-2): DVKVTQSSRYLVKRTGEKVFLECVQDMDHENMFWYRQDPGLGLRLIYFSYDVKMKEKGDIPEGYSVSREKKERFSLILESASTNQTSMYLCASSPGQRNTGELFFGEGSRLTVL.

The genes are TRBV25-1 and TRBJ2-2; TRBD2 might be the D (6 bases). The V gene's germline CDR1 is MGHDK and CDR2 SYGVNS. The V gene lost 5 bases and the J gene lost 2 bases, with 15 bases spanning the gap. The CDR3 contains 16 residues. The CDR3 sequence is CASSPISSGNTGELFF. The CDR3 DNA is TGTGCCAGCAGTCCCATAAGTAGCGGTAACACCGGGGAGCTGTTTTTT.

J is TRBJ2-7 and V is TRBV9; 9 nucleotides align to TRBD2. This CDR3 has 14 residues. CDR1 SGDLS and CDR2 YYNGEE come from the germline V gene. J lost 3 bases, V lost 0 bases, and 1 base had no gene match. The CDR3: CASSVGSGSYEQYF. CDR3 in DNA: TGTGCCAGCAGCGTAGGTAGCGGGAGCTACGAGCAGTACTTC.

V is TRBV5-5 and J is TRBJ2-5, with 10 bases identical to TRBD1. V lost 3 bases to trimming and J lost 4 bases; unmatched junction nucleotides: 9. The CDR3 extends over 16 amino acids. Germline V gene lookup returns CDR1 SGHKS and CDR2 YYEKEE (reference sequence). The CDR3 region is CASSSRTGTGAETQYF. DNA for the CDR3: TGTGCCAGCAGCTCACGCACAGGGACAGGGGCAGAGACCCAGTACTTC.

This clone turned up a few times. Germline and junction disagree at one end, which may indicate a read error. This chain uses TRBV2 with TRBJ2-7; D may be TRBD1 (6 bases). CDR1 is SNHLY and CDR2 is FYNNEI in the germline V gene. CDR3 length: 10 amino acids. This CDR3 reads CASEKQGEVF. The CDR3 bases are TGTGCCAGCGAGAAACAGGGAGAGGTTTTC.

The chain is built from TRBV25-1 and TRBJ2-1, with 11 bases identical to TRBD2. The J segment lost 7 bases and the V segment lost 3 bases, leaving 5 bases of the junction unmatched. The CDR3 consists of 15 residues. Germline values: CDR1 MGHDK, CDR2 SYGVNS. This chain's CDR3 is CASSDPGLAANEQFF. Here the CDR3 DNA reads TGTGCCAGCAGTGATCCGGGACTAGCGGCAAATGAGCAGTTCTTC.

The chain links TRBV11-3 to TRBJ2-3; no clear D gene. Trimming stripped 4 bases from V and 2 bases from J, with 10 bases between. Per germline, CDR1 SGHNT and CDR2 YENEEA. The length of the CDR3 is 14 residues. The CDR3, as DNA: TGTGCCAGCAGCTCTGGGAACCTCACAGATACGCAGTATTTT. This encodes CASSSGNLTDTQYF.

V gene TRBV25-1 combines with J gene TRBJ2-7; D not certain. V was pared by 3 bases and J by 4 bases, with 4 bases between. Germline V gene lookup returns CDR1 MGHDK and CDR2 SYGVNS. The CDR3 extends over 11 amino acids. The CDR3, as DNA: TGTGCCAGCAGTGAGAAATACGAGCAGTACTTC. Residues: CASSEKYEQYF.

The V call is TRBV27, the J call TRBJ1-5, with D possibly TRBD1 on 6 matching bases. This CDR3 comprises 16 residues. With 4 bases removed from V and 4 bases from J, the gap between germline ends came to 17 bases. From germline, CDR1 is MNHEY and CDR2 SMNVEV (reference sequence). The CDR3 DNA reads as TGTGCCAGCAGTTCCGACAGGAATAGCGGGAATCAGCCCCAGCATTTT. It encodes CASSSDRNSGNQPQHF.

The rearrangement joins TRBV7-9 to TRBJ2-2; 7 bases align to TRBD2. The CDR3 length is 16 residues. CDR1 and CDR2 (germline): SEHNR, FQNEAQ (reference sequence). The V and J ends lost 1 base and 5 bases, in that order; junction bases with no gene match: 7. CDR3 loop: CASSLGYGGGTGELFF. The CDR3 DNA follows: TGTGCCAGCAGCTTAGGGTACGGCGGGGGAACCGGGGAGCTGTTTTTT.

This clone has more than one count but fewer than ten. The V call is TRBV6-5, the J call TRBJ2-7; 13 bases are a match to TRBD2. This CDR3 spans 13 amino acids. CDR1 is MNHEY and CDR2 is SVGAGI in the germline V gene. V was pared by 6 bases and J by 9 bases, with 5 bases of the junction left unmatched. Here the CDR3 reads CASSRTSGSGQYF. DNA of the CDR3: TGTGCCAGCAGCAGGACTAGCGGGAGCGGGCAGTACTTC.

The gene calls are TRBV7-8 and TRBJ2-3; 9 bases fit TRBD2. This CDR3 has 19 amino acids. The germline gives CDR1 SGHVS, CDR2 FQNEAQ. J was trimmed by 1 base and V by 1 base; bases with no gene match: 12. The CDR3, as DNA: TGTGCCAGCAGCTTAGACCGTCTAGCGGGGCCCGGGGGCACAGATACGCAGTATTTT. This gives the protein CASSLDRLAGPGGTDTQYF.

The V call is TRBV6-4, the J call TRBJ2-7; D tentatively reads TRBD1 or TRBD2 (5 bases each). CDR1 and CDR2 from the germline V gene are MRHNA and SNTAGT. V lost 8 bases and J lost 1, with 15 bases in between. The CDR3 length is 14 residues. CDR3 DNA sequence: TGTGCCAGCCTCCGTCGGGACGGTTCCTACGAGCAGTACTTC. Translating gives CASLRRDGSYEQYF.

The gene calls are TRBV21-1 and TRBJ1-3; the tabulated D call, TRBD1, remains unverified against the DNA. TRBV21-1 is tagged as a pseudogene. This CDR3 is 13 amino acids long. The CDR3 protein is CASSKAPGYTIYF. Written as DNA, the CDR3 is TGTGCCAGCAGCAAAGCGCCAGGTTACACCATATATTTT.

The sample holds one count of this clone. This chain connects TRBV25-1 to TRBJ2-7, with a tentative D call TRBD2 (5 bases). Germline loops: CDR1 MGHDK, CDR2 SYGVNS. The CDR3 is 13 residues long. Trimming took off 9 bases at V and 3 bases at J, with 15 bases between the two ends. CDR3 DNA: TGTGCCAGTGCGCGGGTGGAGTACTACGAGCAGTACTTC. Protein product: CASARVEYYEQYF.